This T cell receptor beta chain came from a study of T cell changes during pregnancy in multiple sclerosis. The CDR3 consists of 14 residues. Germline CDR1 GTSNPN, CDR2 SVGIG (reference sequence). V shed 3 bases and J 14 bases; nucleotides not matched to a gene: 13. Libraries were prepared by immunoSEQ multiplex PCR; TCRdb keeps only in-frame clonotypes and omits some of them. The sample lists fewer than 45,000 clones, 91% occurring once. The rearrangement uses TRBV30 and TRBJ1-6, with 7 nucleotides matching TRBD1. Source: CD4+ T cells from peripheral blood mononuclear cells, taken in the second trimester of pregnancy. This TCR was recovered from a female donor in good health, enrolled as a control in a pregnancy study. CDR3 sequence reads: CAWSLGQALVALHF. In DNA form, the CDR3 reads TGTGCCTGGAGCCTCGGACAGGCCCTCGTGGCCCTCCACTTT.